These T cell receptor beta chains were read from a single sample in a study of blood T cell repertoires in COVID-19. Repertoires were generated with immunoSEQ multiplex PCR, while TCRdb's copy carries only in-frame clones and drops some. The sample includes 250,000 to 300,000 clones, approximately 85% of them seen just once. Sequencing was done on a sample of peripheral blood. The source is a man aged 45-60 years with active or convalescent COVID-19. CDR3s include the opening cysteine and the closing phenylalanine or tryptophan. Each record gives: D gene, J gene, clone size, V gene, CDR3 length, CDR3 protein, CDR3 DNA. The D gene is left open where the match is weak. Size tells how often a clone was seen (once, few, many) or the class of an expanded clone, and some rows leave it out.

d_call: NA
j_call: TRBJ1-5
clone_size: NA
v_call: TRBV27
cdr3_length: 16
cdr3_aa: CASRKTQGRSNQPQHF
cdr3_nt: TGTGCCAGCCGCAAGACTCAGGGGCGCAGCAATCAGCCCCAGCATTTT

d_call: TRBD1
j_call: TRBJ1-2
clone_size: NA
v_call: TRBV20-1
cdr3_length: 13
cdr3_aa: CSASPGTAYGYTF
cdr3_nt: TGCAGTGCTAGTCCCGGGACAGCTTATGGCTACACCTTC

d_call: NA
j_call: TRBJ2-7
clone_size: once
v_call: TRBV7-2
cdr3_length: 15
cdr3_aa: CASSLGNSKVYEQYF
cdr3_nt: TGTGCCAGCAGCTTAGGGAACAGCAAAGTCTACGAGCAGTACTTC

d_call: TRBD1
j_call: TRBJ1-4
clone_size: NA
v_call: TRBV9
cdr3_length: 15
cdr3_aa: CASSYARGRDEKLFF
cdr3_nt: TGTGCCAGCAGTTATGCGAGGGGGCGAGACGAAAAACTGTTTTTT

d_call: TRBD1
j_call: TRBJ2-5
clone_size: NA
v_call: TRBV25-1
cdr3_length: 15
cdr3_aa: CASSGGTGIQETQYF
cdr3_nt: TGTGCCAGCTCGGGCGGGACAGGTATACAAGAGACCCAGTACTTC

d_call: TRBD2
j_call: TRBJ2-7
clone_size: NA
v_call: TRBV5-6
cdr3_length: 14
cdr3_aa: CASSLGGREYEQYF
cdr3_nt: TGTGCCAGCAGCTTGGGCGGGAGAGAGTACGAGCAGTACTTC

d_call: NA
j_call: TRBJ2-1
clone_size: NA
v_call: TRBV7-2
cdr3_length: 13
cdr3_aa: CASSANSYNEQFF
cdr3_nt: TGTGCCAGCAGCGCAAACTCGTACAATGAGCAGTTCTTC

d_call: NA
j_call: TRBJ1-2
clone_size: NA
v_call: TRBV19
cdr3_length: 15
cdr3_aa: CASRPGQTINYGYTF
cdr3_nt: TGTGCCAGTAGGCCGGGTCAGACGATTAACTATGGCTACACCTTC

d_call: NA
j_call: TRBJ1-2
clone_size: few
v_call: TRBV30
cdr3_length: 13
cdr3_aa: CAWSGGQGYGYTF
cdr3_nt: TGTGCCTGGAGTGGAGGGCAAGGCTATGGCTACACCTTC

d_call: NA
j_call: TRBJ2-3
clone_size: NA
v_call: TRBV28
cdr3_length: 13
cdr3_aa: CASSAPAGRTQYF
cdr3_nt: TGTGCCAGCAGCGCTCCTGCGGGACGTACGCAGTATTTT

d_call: TRBD2
j_call: TRBJ2-1
clone_size: NA
v_call: TRBV6-2/TRBV6-3
cdr3_length: 15
cdr3_aa: CASSYLGTTYNEQFF
cdr3_nt: TGTGCCAGCAGTTACCTAGGGACTACCTACAATGAGCAGTTCTTC

d_call: NA
j_call: TRBJ2-2
clone_size: NA
v_call: TRBV7-8
cdr3_length: 15
cdr3_aa: CASSLGERGGGELFF
cdr3_nt: TGTGCCAGCAGCTTAGGGGAAAGGGGTGGCGGGGAGCTGTTTTTT

d_call: NA
j_call: TRBJ1-3
clone_size: NA
v_call: TRBV11-2
cdr3_length: 14
cdr3_aa: CASSVDYSGNTIYF
cdr3_nt: TGTGCCAGCAGCGTAGACTACTCTGGAAACACCATATATTTT

d_call: TRBD1
j_call: TRBJ1-1
clone_size: NA
v_call: TRBV6-5
cdr3_length: 15
cdr3_aa: CASSYAWTGATEAFF
cdr3_nt: TGTGCCAGCAGTTACGCCTGGACAGGGGCCACTGAAGCTTTCTTT

d_call: TRBD2
j_call: TRBJ2-5
clone_size: once
v_call: TRBV4-1
cdr3_length: 14
cdr3_aa: CASSLGAGQETQYF
cdr3_nt: TGCGCCAGCAGCCTGGGAGCGGGGCAAGAGACCCAGTACTTC

d_call: TRBD2
j_call: TRBJ2-1
clone_size: NA
v_call: TRBV19
cdr3_length: 17
cdr3_aa: CASSWGTSGRRYNEQFF
cdr3_nt: TGTGCCAGTAGTTGGGGGACTAGCGGGAGGAGGTACAATGAGCAGTTCTTC

d_call: NA
j_call: TRBJ2-1
clone_size: NA
v_call: TRBV2
cdr3_length: 15
cdr3_aa: CASLRQAASNNEQFF
cdr3_nt: TGTGCCTCCTTGAGACAGGCGGCGTCAAACAATGAGCAGTTCTTC

d_call: NA
j_call: TRBJ1-1
clone_size: NA
v_call: TRBV18
cdr3_length: 16
cdr3_aa: CASSPPGGGAGVKAFF
cdr3_nt: TGTGCCAGCTCACCACCCGGTGGGGGCGCGGGAGTTAAAGCTTTCTTT

d_call: NA
j_call: TRBJ1-3
clone_size: NA
v_call: TRBV5-1
cdr3_length: 15
cdr3_aa: CASSLDSGSGNTIYF
cdr3_nt: TGCGCCAGCAGCTTGGACTCTGGCTCTGGAAACACCATATATTTT

d_call: NA
j_call: TRBJ2-1
clone_size: NA
v_call: TRBV12-3/TRBV12-4
cdr3_length: 12
cdr3_aa: CASSFIREKRFF
cdr3_nt: TGTGCCAGCAGTTTCATCCGGGAGAAAAGGTTCTTC